This TCR beta chain is from a study of blood T cell repertoires in COVID-19. Study details: Whether acute or convalescent, the COVID-19 samples came from the United States, Italy and Spain.

The V gene end was trimmed by 9 bases and the J gene end by 5 bases; junction bases not matched to a gene: 13. Germline V CDR1 and CDR2: LNHDA, SQIVND (reference sequence). This CDR3 has 15 residues. Libraries were prepared by immunoSEQ multiplex PCR; TCRdb keeps only in-frame clonotypes and omits some of them. The sample contains fewer than 250,000 clones, around 89% of which appear only once. The receptor was derived from a middle-aged man who had been exposed to COVID-19. The sequencing sample was made of PBMCs or T cells enriched from blood (not recorded which). The chain uses TRBV19 and TRBJ2-1; 7 positions match TRBD2. CDR3 DNA: TGTGCCAGCGGAGTCTTCGCTAGCGGTAACAATGAGCAGTTCTTC. This translates into CASGVFASGNNEQFF.